This T cell receptor beta chain was sequenced for a study of blood T cell repertoires in COVID-19. Study overall: Specimens from acute and convalescent COVID-19 originated in the United States, Italy and Spain. T cells, B-cell-depleted T cells, or PBMCs provided the cDNA or gDNA that served as material.

Only in-frame clones appear in the TCRdb table, and some are missing; sequencing was by immunoSEQ multiplex PCR. The data show about 97,000 clones, with less than 95% seen just once and 1.7% held by the top ten. Germline V gene sequence: CDR1 SGHTA, CDR2 FQGNSA. The CDR3 totals 14 residues. V gave up 4 bases and J gave up 5 bases; unmatched junction bases: 5. This chain joins TRBV7-2 and TRBJ2-3; 8 bases match TRBD1. The sequence came from a man between 60 and 75 years old with acute or convalescent COVID-19. The sample was peripheral blood. CDR3: CASSWTGWIDTQYF. The CDR3 region has the DNA TGTGCCAGCAGCTGGACAGGGTGGATAGATACGCAGTATTTT.